This T cell receptor (beta chain) was sequenced in a study of CD8 T cells in Susac syndrome. Notes on this clonotype: The target antigen is unknown.

The CDR3 runs to 14 residues. Deletions cut 6 bases from V and 3 bases from J, with 12 bases between. Overall study findings and caveats: Repertoires of Susac syndrome CD4+ T cells lacked clonal expansion.

Random hexamers were used to reverse transcribe an amount of roughly 0.45 to 1 ug RNA. Each CDR3 protein gets one entry after TCRdb re-called the immunoSEQ multiplex PCR reads with MiXCR. The data show around 170,000 distinct CDR3 sequences, around 95% seen once. The sequence was obtained from a human donor with Susac syndrome. The chain links TRBV12-3 or TRBV12-4 to TRBJ2-1; D tentatively reads TRBD1 or TRBD2 (5 bases each). The sample comprised CD4+ T cells from PBMCs. The CDR3 here is CASRNGTVYNEQFF. The CDR3 DNA reads as TGTGCCAGCAGAAACGGGACGGTCTACAATGAGCAGTTCTTC.